This T cell receptor beta chain was recorded in a study of regulatory T cells in long-lasting Graves disease. Germline V CDR1 and CDR2: LNHDA, SQIVND (reference sequence). V gave up 4 bases and J gave up 2 bases, with 12 bases separating them. The CDR3 is 14 residues long. This clonotype was detected only a few times. What it binds is not known. Study outcomes and limitations: Persistent patients shared more public clonotypes (fewer than 3,000) than newly diagnosed patients (around 1,000).

Libraries of TCR beta came from iRepertoire HTBI primers plus Arm-PCR of CDR3 regions. Via MiXCR, TCRdb re-called the multiplex PCR reads, giving one row per CDR3 protein. The repertoire holds roughly 500,000 distinct CDR3 sequences, with roughly 13% as singletons. The time point here: newly diagnosed GD, antithyroid drugs for less than 3 months. PBMC-derived RNA was used for the TCR library. The same specimen was also included in a second study, on T cells in Graves' hyperthyroidism and ophthalmopathy. Per that paper: In the blood, most expanded thyroid clonotypes above 0.001 appeared as well.

The V call is TRBV19, the J call TRBJ2-7; D is unresolved. Sequenced material: peripheral blood mononuclear cells (PBMCs), taken at new diagnosis, from a patient treated with antithyroid drugs. The receptor was derived from a man aged 25-45 years with Graves disease. The CDR3 protein is CASSTGTVAYEQYF. CDR3 coding DNA: TGTGCCAGTAGTACAGGAACAGTTGCCTACGAGCAGTACTTC.